This passage covers 30 T cell receptor beta chains from one sample sequenced in a study of blood T cell repertoires in COVID-19. Data came from immunoSEQ multiplex PCR; TCRdb stores just in-frame clones and leaves some out. The sample has 250,000 to 300,000 clones, 86% seen once. Specimen: peripheral blood. The receptor source for this set is a woman aged 70-85 years with COVID-19, enrolled during active disease.

This chain links TRBV5-6 with TRBJ2-7, with D possibly being TRBD1 (6 bases). The CDR3 totals 13 residues. Germline CDR1 is SGHDT and CDR2 is YYEEEE. Trimming pared 5 bases from V and 2 bases from J, leaving 11 bases between. The CDR3 region is CASRSTGTYEQYF. The CDR3 DNA follows: TGTGCCAGCAGATCGACAGGAACCTACGAGCAGTACTTC.

The rearrangement uses TRBV9 and TRBJ2-5; TRBD2 agrees at 7 bases. CDR3 length: 16 amino acids. Germline CDR1 and CDR2: SGDLS and YYNGEE. The junction had 10 bases not matched to a gene; V was cut back by 0 bases and J by 5 bases. The CDR3 region has the DNA TGTGCCAGCAGCGTAGCGGGGGGATCCCCTAGCGAGACCCAGTACTTC. It codes for CASSVAGGSPSETQYF.

This clone appeared many times. The genes are TRBV4-1 and TRBJ2-1, with 15 nucleotides matching TRBD2. CDR3 length: 20 amino acids. V shed 1 base, J shed 0 bases, and the junction held 7 bases outside the gene matches. Germline V CDR1 and CDR2: MGHRA, YSYEKL. As DNA, the CDR3 is TGCGCCAGCAGCCAAGCGGGACTAGCGGGGGGTCCGAGCTCCTACAATGAGCAGTTCTTC. This codes for CASSQAGLAGGPSSYNEQFF.

The chain has TRBV5-1 and TRBJ2-2; D call uncertain. The CDR3 sequence is 14 residues long. The germline V gene has CDR1 SGHRS and CDR2 YFSETQ. V shed 3 bases and J shed 0 bases, with 6 bases lying between them. The CDR3 protein is CASSYSSNTGELFF. The CDR3 DNA sequence: TGCGCCAGCAGCTACTCCTCGAACACCGGGGAGCTGTTTTTT.

This clone was detected once. J is TRBJ2-1 and V is TRBV30, with D perhaps TRBD2 (6 bases). CDR1 is GTSNPN and CDR2 is SVGIG in the germline V gene (reference sequence). The CDR3 runs 15 residues. The V and J ends lost 5 bases and 0 bases respectively, with 14 bases between them. The chain's CDR3 is CAWEAVGSSYNEQFF. DNA of the CDR3: TGTGCCTGGGAGGCGGTCGGGAGCTCCTACAATGAGCAGTTCTTC.

The chain couples TRBV7-9 to TRBJ1-1; no clear D. This CDR3 contains 17 residues. Germline V lookup: CDR1 SEHNR, CDR2 FQNEAQ (reference sequence). The V end was cut by 0 bases, the J end by 5 bases, with 19 bases between. The CDR3 DNA reads TGTGCCAGCAGCTTAGCTTTGGGTACAGTCCCGGGGACTGAAGCTTTCTTT. Encoded protein: CASSLALGTVPGTEAFF.

The chain uses TRBV6-5 and TRBJ1-3; 7 bases are shared with TRBD1. The length of the CDR3 is 15 residues. CDR1 is MNHEY, CDR2 SVGAGI, per germline. The junction had 4 bases not matched to a gene; V was cut back by 5 bases and J by 0 bases. CDR3 coding DNA: TGTGCCAGCAGTAGAGGACAGGACTCTGGAAACACCATATATTTT. The encoded protein is CASSRGQDSGNTIYF.

This clone appeared a few times. The chain carries TRBV6-5 and TRBJ1-2; D unclear. Germline CDR1 and CDR2: MNHEY and SVGAGI. The CDR3 length is 12 residues. The V end lost 4 bases, the J end lost 5 bases, and 8 bases lay between the germline ends. The CDR3 loop reads CASSWGGYGYTF. The CDR3 nucleotides read TGTGCCAGCAGTTGGGGAGGTTATGGCTACACCTTC.

The J gene is TRBJ2-7, the V gene TRBV4-1; 7 bases align to TRBD2. The germline gives CDR1 MGHRA, CDR2 YSYEKL. V lost 1 base to trimming and J lost 1 base; unmatched junction nucleotides: 1. This CDR3 has 14 residues. CDR3 protein: CASSQGTSSYEQYF. Here the CDR3 DNA reads TGCGCCAGCAGCCAAGGGACTAGTTCCTACGAGCAGTACTTC.

The rearrangement links TRBV10-3 to TRBJ2-1; D is undetermined. The CDR3 length is 11 residues. The germline V and J ends were trimmed by 6 bases and 8 bases, with 8 bases remaining between them. Per the germline V gene, CDR1 is ENHRY and CDR2 is SYGVKD. The CDR3 region is CAIRDNYEQFF. CDR3 nucleotides: TGTGCCATCAGAGACAACTATGAGCAGTTCTTC.

Regarding this clone: Additional DNA sequences in this sample encode the identical CDR3. The rearrangement uses TRBV5-1 and TRBJ1-1; 8 bases are a match to TRBD1. Germline trimming cut 3 bases from V and 4 bases from J; bases unmatched to any gene: 8. The CDR3 contains 15 residues. The V gene's germline CDR1 is SGHRS and CDR2 YFSETQ. The CDR3 here is CASSSEVTGGTEAFF. DNA for the CDR3: TGCGCCAGCAGCTCGGAGGTAACAGGGGGCACTGAAGCTTTCTTT.

The CDR3 is CASSSLTGLNTEAFF. The CDR3, as DNA: TGCGCCAGCAGCTCCTTGACAGGCTTGAACACTGAAGCTTTCTTT. This chain links TRBV5-1 with TRBJ1-1; D possibly corresponds to TRBD1 (6 bases). This CDR3 comprises 15 residues. Between the trimmed V and J ends, which lost 3 bases and 0 bases, there was a span of 12 bases. CDR1 is SGHRS and CDR2 is YFSETQ in the germline V gene.

This rearrangement joins TRBV7-9 to TRBJ1-2; 7 nucleotides match TRBD1. This CDR3 spans 15 amino acids. The J segment lost 4 bases and the V segment lost 2 bases, leaving 7 bases of the junction unmatched. The germline V gene has CDR1 SEHNR and CDR2 FQNEAQ (reference sequence). In nucleotides, the CDR3 is TGTGCCAGCAGCTTACCAACAGGGGCGGTCTATGGCTACACCTTC. It translates to CASSLPTGAVYGYTF.

The chain is built from TRBV12-3 or TRBV12-4 and TRBJ2-7; D remains unclear. V lost 6 bases and J 3 bases, leaving 12 bases between the germline ends. The CDR3 totals 13 residues. CDR3 amino acids: CASRYDNGYEQYF. DNA of the CDR3: TGTGCCAGCAGATACGACAATGGCTACGAGCAGTACTTC.

This clone was detected once. This sequence joins TRBV10-3 and TRBJ1-1, with D possibly TRBD1 on 6 matching bases. Germline assignment: CDR1 ENHRY and CDR2 SYGVKD. The germline V and J ends were trimmed by 5 bases and 6 bases, with 19 bases remaining between them. This CDR3 has 15 residues. CDR3 region: CAISSWSGEGAEAFF. CDR3 coding DNA: TGTGCCATCAGTTCCTGGAGTGGGGAGGGGGCTGAAGCTTTCTTT.

The chain links TRBV5-1 to TRBJ1-1; D uncertain. Trimming pared 2 bases from V and 1 base from J, leaving 6 bases between. The germline V gene has CDR1 SGHRS and CDR2 YFSETQ. The CDR3 extends over 13 amino acids. This CDR3 reads CASSFEQNTEAFF. Written as DNA, the CDR3 is TGCGCCAGCAGCTTCGAACAGAACACTGAAGCTTTCTTT.

CDR3 protein: CASSLDPRSGNTIYF. The CDR3 bases are TGCGCCAGCAGCTTGGATCCCCGCTCTGGAAACACCATATATTTT. The chain is built from TRBV5-1 and TRBJ1-3; D ambiguous. CDR3 length equals 15 residues. Trimming took off 0 bases at V and 0 bases at J, with 7 bases between the two ends. CDR1 and CDR2 (germline): SGHRS, YFSETQ.

The chain employs TRBV4-1 and TRBJ2-7, with D tentatively TRBD1 (5 bases). This CDR3 region has 13 residues. CDR1 MGHRA and CDR2 YSYEKL come from the germline V gene. With 8 bases removed from V and 1 base from J, the gap between germline ends came to 12 bases. This CDR3 reads CASAKGISYEQYF. CDR3 DNA: TGCGCCAGCGCCAAGGGGATTTCCTACGAGCAGTACTTC.

The V gene is TRBV4-3, the J gene TRBJ2-5; D may be TRBD2 (6 bases). Trimming shortened V by 1 base and J by 6 bases, and 12 bases separated the two germline ends. Looked up from germline, CDR1 is LGHNA and CDR2 is YSLEER. This CDR3 is 14 amino acids long. The CDR3 region has the DNA TGCGCCAGCAGCCAAGTGATGGGGGGAAAGACCCAGTACTTC. It is translated as CASSQVMGGKTQYF.

This clone was observed a few times. V and J are TRBV30 and TRBJ1-2, with 7 bases aligning to TRBD1. The germline CDR1 and CDR2 sequences are GTSNPN and SVGIG (reference sequence). V lost 2 bases to trimming and J lost 2 bases; unmatched junction nucleotides: 11. The CDR3 is 16 residues long. DNA of the CDR3: TGTGCCTGGAGTCCACCGGGGTGGGGACAGAACTATGGCTACACCTTC. Protein product: CAWSPPGWGQNYGYTF.

This clone was counted once. The J gene is TRBJ2-7, the V gene TRBV11-3, with D unclear. From germline, CDR1 is SGHNT and CDR2 YENEEA. CDR3 size: 15 residues. The germline V and J ends were trimmed by 0 bases and 0 bases, with 9 bases remaining between them. CDR3 loop: CASSLDRNSSYEQYF. Written as DNA, the CDR3 is TGTGCCAGCAGCTTAGATCGGAACAGCTCCTACGAGCAGTACTTC.

This rearrangement joins TRBV30 to TRBJ1-2, with D unclear. Per germline, CDR1 GTSNPN and CDR2 SVGIG (reference sequence). The CDR3 is 13 residues long. The V end lost 0 bases, the J end lost 4 bases, and 9 bases lay between the germline ends. The CDR3 region is CAWSVGGFYGYTF. CDR3 in DNA: TGTGCCTGGAGTGTTGGAGGGTTCTATGGCTACACCTTC.

The V gene is TRBV3-1 (or the pseudogene TRBV3-2), the J gene TRBJ2-3, with TRBD2 identical over 11 bases. J was trimmed by 3 bases and V by 4 bases; bases with no gene match: 6. Germline V lookup: CDR1 LGHDT, CDR2 YNNKEL (reference sequence). This CDR3 is built from 16 residues. This CDR3 is CASSPRASGGTDTQYF. The CDR3 nucleotides are TGTGCCAGCAGCCCCCGGGCTAGCGGGGGGACAGATACGCAGTATTTT.

V usage is TRBV2 and J usage is TRBJ1-1; tentatively, D is TRBD1 (6 bases). CDR1 is SNHLY, CDR2 FYNNEI, per germline. The CDR3 is 14 amino acids. V was clipped by 4 bases and J by 5 bases, with 14 bases between them. CDR3 amino acids: CASSVGEGVTEAFF. In DNA form, the CDR3 reads TGTGCCAGCAGTGTGGGGGAGGGGGTTACTGAAGCTTTCTTT. The whole variable domain, remainder taken from reference TRBV2 and TRBJ1-1, is EPEVTQTPSHQVTQMGQEVILRCVPISNHLYFYWYRQILGQKVEFLVSFYNNEISEKSEIFDDQFSVERPDGSNFTLKIRSTKLEDSAMYFCASSVGEGVTEAFFGQGTRLTVV.

The rearrangement uses TRBV5-1 and TRBJ1-2, with 7 bases matching TRBD1. CDR3 length: 15 amino acids. Germline lookup yields CDR1 SGHRS and CDR2 YFSETQ. V dropped 2 bases and J dropped 3; count of bases not matched to a gene: 7. CDR3 bases: TGCGCCAGCAGCTTAATACCGGGACAGTACTATGGCTACACCTTC. This codes for CASSLIPGQYYGYTF.

V and J are TRBV24-1 and TRBJ1-1; no clear D gene. V was clipped by 5 bases and J by 4 bases, with 10 bases between them. Germline V gives CDR1 KGHDR, CDR2 SFDVKD. This CDR3 is built from 13 residues. As DNA, the CDR3 is TGTGCCACCAGTGCATCCCCGGGCACTGAAGCTTTCTTT. Translating it yields CATSASPGTEAFF.

This chain joins TRBV6-5 and TRBJ2-1; 8 nucleotides agree with TRBD2. Per the germline V gene, CDR1 is MNHEY and CDR2 is SVGAGI. This CDR3 comprises 15 residues. V was clipped by 4 bases and J by 6 bases; unmatched bases: 8. CDR3: CASSSPGRGANEQFF. The DNA for the CDR3 is TGTGCCAGCAGTTCCCCCGGGAGGGGGGCCAATGAGCAGTTCTTC.

The V and J genes are TRBV30 and TRBJ2-1; TRBD2 agrees at 7 bases. CDR3 size: 13 residues. CDR1 and CDR2 from the germline V gene are GTSNPN and SVGIG (reference sequence). J was trimmed by 5 bases and V by 5 bases; bases with no gene match: 6. CDR3 nucleotides: TGTGCCTGGCATGGGACTACAGACAATGAGCAGTTCTTC. This codes for CAWHGTTDNEQFF.

The gene calls are TRBV6-5 and TRBJ1-1; tentative D call: TRBD1 (6 bases). Trimming cost V 0 bases and J 10 bases, with 15 bases left between them. Germline-derived CDR1 and CDR2 are MNHEY and SVGAGI. The CDR3 runs 14 residues. The CDR3 nucleotides are TGTGCCAGCAGTTACTCCGCAGGGGACCTGGGAGCTTTCTTT. This codes for CASSYSAGDLGAFF.

This sequence joins TRBV5-4 and TRBJ1-1; TRBD1 matches 10 bases. The CDR3 is made up of 13 amino acids. Germline V lookup: CDR1 SGHNT, CDR2 YYREEE (reference sequence). The V and J ends lost 6 bases and 4 bases, in that order; junction bases with no gene match: 3. Here the CDR3 DNA reads TGTGCCAGCACCAGGACAGGGGGCACTGAAGCTTTCTTT. Translated, it gives CASTRTGGTEAFF.